The 17 T cell receptor beta chains below all came from one sample that was sequenced in a study of T cells in tumors after PD-1 blockade. The protocol was immunoSEQ multiplex PCR, while the TCRdb copy is restricted to in-frame clones and leaves out a portion. The table includes tens of thousands of clones, 78% detected once. The sample consisted of PBMCs, taken before anti-PD-1 treatment. These receptors were collected from a human donor with basal cell carcinoma.

This chain uses TRBV29-1 with TRBJ2-1; 9 bases match TRBD2. Germline loops: CDR1 SQVTM, CDR2 ANQGSEA. Trimming at V came to 4 bases and at J to 6 bases, leaving 7 bases not matched to a gene. CDR3 length: 14 amino acids. The CDR3, as DNA: TGCAGCGTTGGGGCGGGAGGGCCGTCCAATGAGCAGTTCTTC. Translation: CSVGAGGPSNEQFF.

The V call is TRBV18, the J call TRBJ1-2; a weak D match, TRBD1 (6 bases). V was trimmed by 3 bases and J by 6 bases, leaving 14 bases between them. Germline CDR1 reads KGHSH; CDR2 reads LQKENI. This CDR3 comprises 14 residues. For the CDR3, the DNA is TGTGCCAGCTCACCGGTAAGGACAGAGCATGGCTACACCTTC. It yields the protein CASSPVRTEHGYTF.

V usage is TRBV7-6 and J usage is TRBJ2-1, with TRBD2 as a possible D gene (7 bases). The V gene's germline CDR1 is SGHVS and CDR2 FNYEAQ. This CDR3 region has 15 residues. Trimming removed 4 bases at V and 6 bases at J, with 16 bases between. As DNA, the CDR3 is TGTGCCAGCAGCTCGGGGGCGGGGGTCAGCAATGAGCAGTTCTTC. It specifies CASSSGAGVSNEQFF.

The J gene is TRBJ2-3, the V gene TRBV18, with D uncertain. The V gene lost 0 bases and the J gene lost 7 bases, with 8 bases spanning the gap. The V gene's germline CDR1 is KGHSH and CDR2 LQKENI. The CDR3 consists of 13 residues. CDR3 sequence reads: CASSPPDLNTQYF. In DNA form, the CDR3 reads TGTGCCAGCTCACCACCGGATCTAAATACGCAGTATTTT. Looking up the rest from reference TRBV18 and TRBJ2-3 gives the full variable domain: NAGVMQNPRHLVRRRGQEARLRCSPMKGHSHVYWYRQLPEEGLKFMVYLQKENIIDESGMPKERFSAEFPKEGPSILRIQQVVRGDSAAYFCASSPPDLNTQYFGPGTRLTVL.

The rearrangement uses TRBV10-3 and TRBJ2-1, with TRBD1 matching over 8 bases. This CDR3 has 16 amino acids. From germline, CDR1 is ENHRY and CDR2 SYGVKD. Losses at the gene ends were 3 bases for V and 3 bases for J; bases not matched to a gene: 7. CDR3 sequence reads: CAISDPGTGNYNEQFF. The CDR3 DNA follows: TGTGCCATCAGTGATCCCGGGACAGGTAACTACAATGAGCAGTTCTTC.

The chain is built from TRBV5-8 and TRBJ1-5, with 9 bases fitting TRBD1. J lost 6 bases, V lost 1 base, and 14 bases had no gene match. The CDR3 runs to 18 residues. From germline, CDR1 is SGHTS and CDR2 YDEGEE. In DNA form, the CDR3 reads TGTGCCAGCAGCTTGAGGTCGACAGGGGGTAGAAGGAGTCAGCCCCAGCATTTT. It yields the protein CASSLRSTGGRRSQPQHF.

The chain links TRBV19 to TRBJ1-6, with 9 bases aligning to TRBD1. The CDR3 totals 14 residues. Germline assignment: CDR1 LNHDA and CDR2 SQIVND (reference sequence). J was trimmed by 7 bases and V by 6 bases; bases with no gene match: 4. The CDR3 coding sequence is TGTGCCAGTAGCGGACAGGGGAACAATTCACCCCTCCACTTT. Its protein is CASSGQGNNSPLHF.

The chain carries TRBV7-6 and TRBJ1-3; no clear D. V was clipped by 2 bases and J by 0 bases, with 17 bases between them. CDR1 SGHVS and CDR2 FNYEAQ come from the germline V gene. The CDR3 spans 18 residues. The CDR3 sequence: CASSLWASYVSSGNTIYF. CDR3 DNA sequence: TGTGCCAGCAGCTTATGGGCCTCGTACGTAAGCTCTGGAAACACCATATATTTT.

The rearrangement joins TRBV15 to TRBJ2-3; D possibly corresponds to TRBD1 (6 bases). Trimming removed 1 base from V and 5 bases from J, with 10 bases in between. From germline, CDR1 is LNHNV and CDR2 YYDKDF (reference sequence). The CDR3 is 14 amino acids. The CDR3 protein is CATSRGGPGDTQYF. CDR3 bases: TGTGCCACCAGCAGAGGGGGGCCTGGAGATACGCAGTATTTT.

CDR3 region: CAAGGRANYGYTF. CDR3 nucleotide sequence: TGTGCCGCGGGGGGCAGGGCTAACTATGGCTACACCTTC. The rearrangement links TRBV10-3 to TRBJ1-2; TRBD1 might be the D (6 bases). This CDR3 is built from 13 residues. CDR1 ENHRY and CDR2 SYGVKD come from the germline V gene. The V end was cut by 11 bases, the J end by 0 bases, with 13 bases between.

The chain has TRBV7-2 and TRBJ2-3, with TRBD1 matching over 8 bases. CDR3 size: 16 residues. From germline, CDR1 is SGHTA and CDR2 FQGNSA. With V trimmed by 4 bases and J by 4 bases, 10 bases remained unmatched. CDR3: CASSSFRDRRADTQYF. CDR3 nucleotide sequence: TGTGCCAGCAGCTCATTTAGGGACAGGCGAGCAGATACGCAGTATTTT.

The gene calls are TRBV5-1 and TRBJ1-5; possibly TRBD1 for D (6 bases). Germline CDR1 and CDR2: SGHRS and YFSETQ. V lost 3 bases, J lost 6 bases, and 13 bases lay in between. The length of the CDR3 is 14 residues. DNA of the CDR3: TGCGCCAGCAGCTCGGACAGCTTCGGTCAGCCCCAGCATTTT. Its translation is CASSSDSFGQPQHF.

V is TRBV6-2 or TRBV6-3 and J is TRBJ2-7; D is uncertain. This CDR3 comprises 14 residues. V shed 2 bases and J shed 2 bases, with 10 bases lying between them. Germline CDR1 MNHEY, CDR2 SVGEGT. The CDR3 here is CASSYPSPPYEQYF. CDR3 DNA: TGTGCCAGCAGTTACCCGTCTCCTCCCTACGAGCAGTACTTC.

The chain has TRBV30 and TRBJ1-2, with no clear D. CDR1 is GTSNPN, CDR2 SVGIG, per germline (reference sequence). The length of the CDR3 is 11 residues. V was shortened by 2 bases and J by 9 bases, with 10 bases between the two germline ends. The CDR3 spells CAWSRQGSYTF. CDR3 nucleotide sequence: TGTGCCTGGAGTCGCCAAGGTAGCTACACCTTC.

This chain connects TRBV9 to TRBJ2-1; 15 nucleotides line up with TRBD2. CDR3 size: 16 residues. Germline V gene lookup returns CDR1 SGDLS and CDR2 YYNGEE. V was clipped by 4 bases and J by 5 bases; unmatched bases: 4. CDR3 sequence: CASSSGLAGGDNEQFF. The CDR3 nucleotides read TGTGCCAGCAGCTCGGGACTAGCGGGGGGAGACAATGAGCAGTTCTTC. Using reference TRBV9 and TRBJ2-1 for the parts outside the CDR3, the full variable domain is DSGVTQTPKHLITATGQRVTLRCSPRSGDLSVYWYQQSLDQGLQFLIQYYNGEERAKGNILERFSAQQFPDLHSELNLSSLELGDSALYFCASSSGLAGGDNEQFFGPGTRLTVL.

This chain connects TRBV6-5 to TRBJ2-7; D ambiguous. Per the germline V gene, CDR1 is MNHEY and CDR2 is SVGAGI. The CDR3 sequence is 11 residues long. Trimming cost V 8 bases and J 7 bases, with 12 bases left between them. The CDR3 sequence: CASGDSREQYF. In DNA, the CDR3 is TGTGCCAGCGGGGATTCTCGGGAGCAGTACTTC.

The chain is built from TRBV6-5 and TRBJ1-1, with D perhaps matching TRBD1 (5 bases). The CDR3 totals 14 residues. Germline lookup yields CDR1 MNHEY and CDR2 SVGAGI. V dropped 7 bases and J dropped 1 base, with 13 bases sitting between them. CDR3 in amino acids: CASTSSGENTEAFF. Written as DNA, the CDR3 is TGTGCCAGCACTTCCTCGGGGGAGAACACTGAAGCTTTCTTT.